This T cell receptor (beta chain) was documented in a study of control samples from healthy donors and cancer patients. The V gene's germline CDR1 is SGHNT and CDR2 YENEEA. The CDR3 length is 14 residues. Losses at the gene ends were 8 bases for V and 2 bases for J; bases not matched to a gene: 6. The data were produced by immunoSEQ multiplex PCR, yet TCRdb's version contains in-frame clones alone and is incomplete. The repertoire has 120,000 or so clones, almost 95% of them found once; the top ten carry roughly 0.54%. The V call is TRBV11-3, the J call TRBJ2-7, with 10 positions matching TRBD1. Material for sequencing was PBMCs. The TCR was taken from a man older than 75 with head and neck cancer. Here the CDR3 reads CASGPGTGAYEQYF. CDR3 DNA: TGTGCCAGCGGTCCCGGGACAGGGGCCTACGAGCAGTACTTC.